The present TCR beta chain was sequenced within a study of blood T cell repertoires in COVID-19. Produced via immunoSEQ multiplex PCR; TCRdb's table is partial and in-frame only. Seen here are fewer than 600,000 clones, 75% to 90% observed once, and the top ten hold approximately 0.9%. There are 16 residues in the CDR3. CDR1 and CDR2 (germline): LGHDT, YNNKEL (reference sequence). V shed 6 bases, J shed 10 bases, and the junction held 18 bases outside the gene matches. Sequencing used peripheral blood. The sequence derives from a man between 18 and 35 years old with COVID-19, enrolled during active disease. V is TRBV3-1 (or the pseudogene TRBV3-2) and J is TRBJ2-1; 7 bases are a match to TRBD2. The chain's CDR3 is CASSPLSGGSFWEQFF. The CDR3 bases are TGTGCCAGCAGTCCCCTTTCGGGAGGTTCTTTTTGGGAGCAGTTCTTC.